The rows below give T cell receptor beta chains drawn from one sample of a study of cytomegalovirus exposure and HLA in healthy donors. Libraries were prepared by immunoSEQ multiplex PCR; TCRdb keeps only in-frame clonotypes and omits some of them. The table lists approximately 130,000 clones, about 73% of them singletons. The sample was PBMCs. The receptors here all came from a woman aged 40 to 49 in good health and CMV-seronegative. The CDR3 runs from the conserved cysteine through the conserved F or W. The D gene is left open where the match is weak. Size tells how often a clone was seen (once, few, many) or the class of an expanded clone, and some rows leave it out.

J,D,size,length,V,CDR3,DNA
TRBJ2-2,-,-,14,TRBV2,CASQWEANTGELFF,TGTGCCAGCCAGTGGGAGGCCAACACCGGGGAGCTGTTTTTT
TRBJ2-7,-,-,14,TRBV6-5,CASGYHGSSYEQYF,TGTGCCAGCGGGTATCACGGGAGTTCCTACGAGCAGTACTTC
TRBJ2-1,-,-,15,TRBV11-2,CASSLDGGPNNEQFF,TGTGCCAGCAGCTTAGACGGAGGACCGAACAATGAGCAGTTCTTC
TRBJ2-6,-,-,17,TRBV7-6,CASSLGIRLSGANGLTF,TGTGCCAGCAGCTTAGGCATCCGGCTCTCTGGGGCCAACGGCCTGACTTTC
TRBJ1-4,-,-,14,TRBV11-2,CASSPRRVSKKLFF,TGTGCCAGCAGCCCCCGCCGCGTCTCGAAAAAACTGTTTTTT
TRBJ2-7,-,-,14,TRBV5-4,CASSLVGSVYEQYF,TGTGCCAGCAGCTTGGTTGGTAGCGTCTACGAGCAGTACTTC
TRBJ1-6,-,-,15,TRBV18,CASSPRGGGDSPLHF,TGTGCCAGCTCACCAAGGGGGGGAGGAGATTCACCCCTCCACTTT
TRBJ2-7,TRBD1,-,16,TRBV6-5,CASSFMGQGGSYEQYF,TGTGCCAGCAGTTTCATGGGACAGGGTGGGTCCTACGAGCAGTACTTC
TRBJ1-1,TRBD1,-,14,TRBV27,CASSTTAGTGQAFF,TGTGCCAGCAGTACTACTGCCGGGACAGGGCAAGCTTTCTTT
TRBJ1-2,TRBD1,-,15,TRBV7-9,CASSLGTGVLGGYTF,TGTGCCAGCAGCTTAGGAACAGGGGTATTGGGAGGCTACACCTTC
TRBJ1-1,TRBD1,-,13,TRBV7-9,CASSLEQGAQAFF,TGTGCCAGCAGCTTGGAACAGGGGGCGCAAGCTTTCTTT
TRBJ2-3,TRBD2,-,16,TRBV5-1,CASSFLAGGPTDTQYF,TGCGCCAGCAGCTTTCTAGCGGGGGGTCCCACAGATACGCAGTATTTT
TRBJ2-6,TRBD1,-,18,TRBV28,CASSPLGQGYSGANGLTF,TGTGCCAGCAGTCCCCTGGGACAGGGATATTCTGGGGCCAACGGCCTGACTTTC
TRBJ2-2,TRBD1,-,16,TRBV18,CASSEGQGTNTGELFF,TGTGCCAGCTCAGAGGGACAGGGCACGAACACCGGGGAGCTGTTTTTT
TRBJ2-1,TRBD2,many,15,TRBV2,CASTPLAGALNEQFF,TGTGCCAGCACCCCTCTAGCGGGAGCCCTCAATGAGCAGTTCTTC
TRBJ2-7,-,-,16,TRBV6-1,CASSEVGVYLGYEQYF,TGTGCCAGCAGTGAAGTAGGGGTCTACCTCGGCTACGAGCAGTACTTC
TRBJ1-5,-,-,14,TRBV28,CASSIAAGPQPQHF,TGTGCCAGCAGTATAGCGGCAGGGCCTCAGCCCCAGCATTTT
TRBJ2-7,TRBD1,few,15,TRBV28,CASSSSGTGSDEQYF,TGTGCCAGCAGTTCCTCAGGGACAGGGTCCGACGAGCAGTACTTC
TRBJ1-1,TRBD1,-,15,TRBV7-9,CSSSPTGTMNTEAFF,TGTTCCAGCAGCCCGACAGGGACAATGAACACTGAAGCTTTCTTT
TRBJ2-2,TRBD2,-,14,TRBV28,CASRGRVTTGELFF,TGTGCCAGCAGGGGGAGGGTAACGACCGGGGAGCTGTTTTTT
TRBJ2-1,TRBD2,-,16,TRBV2,CASSERGSGGVDEQFF,TGTGCCAGCAGTGAAAGGGGTAGCGGGGGGGTCGATGAGCAGTTCTTC
TRBJ1-2,-,few,13,TRBV7-2,CASSLSGAGGYTF,TGTGCCAGCAGCTTATCCGGGGCGGGGGGCTACACCTTC
TRBJ1-1,-,-,14,TRBV19,CASSMGAGRSSAFF,TGTGCCAGTAGTATGGGGGCAGGACGCTCTTCGGCTTTCTTT